Following are 28 T cell receptor beta chains from one sample sequenced in a study of T cell responses to AZD1222 COVID-19 vaccine. Assay used: immunoSEQ multiplex PCR; TCRdb lists only in-frame clones, some missing. The sample includes under 150,000 clones, about 93% of them seen just once. The specimen was peripheral blood, collected on day 0 of AZD1222 vaccination. The receptors come from an adult in good health.

This chain links TRBV2 with TRBJ2-4; 9 positions match TRBD1. Germline V gives CDR1 SNHLY, CDR2 FYNNEI. The V and J ends lost 8 bases and 3 bases, in that order; junction bases with no gene match: 8. The CDR3 loop spans 15 amino acids. CDR3: CASWGQGGVKNIQYF. CDR3 in DNA: TGTGCCAGCTGGGGACAGGGAGGGGTCAAAAACATTCAGTACTTC.

As DNA, the CDR3 is TGTGCCAGCAGTAACCCCGGACAGGGACGGGGCTACACCTTC. It specifies CASSNPGQGRGYTF. This rearrangement joins TRBV6-6 to TRBJ1-2, with 8 positions matching TRBD1. V shed 5 bases, J shed 8 bases, and the junction held 10 bases outside the gene matches. Germline assignment: CDR1 MNHNY and CDR2 SVGAGI (reference sequence). This CDR3 contains 14 residues.

CDR3 amino acids: CASSVGHTGNTIYF. Written as DNA, the CDR3 is TGTGCCAGCAGCGTAGGACATACTGGAAACACCATATATTTT. V is TRBV9 and J is TRBJ1-3; D not certain. V was pared by 0 bases and J by 2 bases, with 6 bases between. Germline values: CDR1 SGDLS, CDR2 YYNGEE. This CDR3 contains 14 residues.

V and J are TRBV6-5 and TRBJ1-2; 9 positions agree with TRBD1. This CDR3 is built from 13 residues. V lost 6 bases to trimming and J lost 7 bases; unmatched junction nucleotides: 6. CDR1 is MNHEY, CDR2 SVGAGI, per germline. CDR3 residues: CASSYGTGLGYTF. The CDR3 DNA sequence: TGTGCCAGCAGCTACGGGACAGGGCTTGGCTACACCTTC.

The chain carries TRBV28 and TRBJ1-2, with a weak D call TRBD1 (5 bases). Trimming cost V 2 bases and J 10 bases, with 17 bases left between them. Germline V gene sequence: CDR1 MDHEN, CDR2 SYDVKM. The CDR3 contains 14 residues. DNA for the CDR3: TGTGCCAGCAGTTTAACGGCGCAGGGAAACTACTACACCTTC. This gives the protein CASSLTAQGNYYTF.

V gene TRBV7-2 combines with J gene TRBJ1-1, with a weak D call TRBD1 (6 bases). CDR3 length: 13 amino acids. The V and J ends lost 1 base and 6 bases respectively, with 9 bases between them. Germline V gene sequence: CDR1 SGHTA, CDR2 FQGNSA. CDR3 region: CASSLGEGAEAFF. In DNA form, the CDR3 reads TGTGCCAGCAGCTTAGGTGAGGGGGCTGAAGCTTTCTTT.

The chain combines TRBV5-1 with TRBJ1-2; D remains unclear. V lost 0 bases to trimming and J lost 1 base, with 10 bases between them. The germline V gene has CDR1 SGHRS and CDR2 YFSETQ. The CDR3 has 15 residues. The CDR3 DNA follows: TGCGCCAGCAGCTTGGACTTTCGGGGTAACTATGGCTACACCTTC. Encoded protein: CASSLDFRGNYGYTF.

The chain couples TRBV29-1 to TRBJ2-7; D is perhaps TRBD1 (5 bases). The germline V gene encodes CDR1 SQVTM and CDR2 ANQGSEA. Trimming took 3 bases from V and 2 from J, leaving 11 bases between them. This CDR3 comprises 13 residues. CDR3 sequence reads: CSVETDIPYEQYF. As DNA, the CDR3 is TGCAGCGTTGAGACGGACATACCCTACGAGCAGTACTTC.

V is TRBV12-3 or TRBV12-4 and J is TRBJ2-7; D gene unclear. V was trimmed by 3 bases and J by 2 bases, leaving 8 bases between them. The CDR3 is made up of 13 amino acids. The CDR3 DNA reads TGTGCCAGCAGTTTGCGAGATACCTACGAGCAGTACTTC. Its translation: CASSLRDTYEQYF.

The chain is built from TRBV5-1 and TRBJ2-5; D is perhaps TRBD2 (9 bases). This CDR3 region has 17 residues. The germline V gene encodes CDR1 SGHRS and CDR2 YFSETQ. The V gene lost 1 base and the J gene lost 5 bases, with 21 bases spanning the gap. The CDR3 is CASSLSGRTGRSETQYF. The CDR3 nucleotides read TGCGCCAGCAGCTTGAGCGGGAGGACAGGGCGGTCGGAGACCCAGTACTTC.

This clone was seen a single time. The chain has TRBV5-6 and TRBJ1-2; D possibly corresponds to TRBD1 (5 bases). The CDR3 extends over 12 amino acids. V lost 4 bases, J lost 4 bases, and 8 bases lay in between. Per germline, CDR1 SGHDT and CDR2 YYEEEE. CDR3 loop: CASSVGPYGYTF. The CDR3 DNA reads as TGTGCCAGCAGCGTGGGACCCTATGGCTACACCTTC.

The chain joins TRBV9 to TRBJ1-6, with unresolved D. CDR1 is SGDLS and CDR2 is YYNGEE in the germline V gene. V was clipped by 0 bases and J by 6 bases, with 10 bases between them. CDR3 length: 15 amino acids. The CDR3 here is CASSVAGVLNSPLHF. The CDR3 DNA follows: TGTGCCAGCAGCGTAGCCGGGGTACTTAATTCACCCCTCCACTTT.

The rearrangement joins TRBV6-2 or TRBV6-3 to TRBJ2-1; 8 positions match TRBD1. The CDR3 contains 15 residues. The germline V gene encodes CDR1 MNHEY and CDR2 SVGEGT. The ends lost 2 bases at V and 8 bases at J; junction bases unmatched: 8. As DNA, the CDR3 is TGTGCCAGCAGTTACAGGAGGACAGGGAGTGATGAGCAGTTCTTC. Amino acids: CASSYRRTGSDEQFF.

The genes are TRBV12-3 or TRBV12-4 and TRBJ1-1; no firm D call. V was trimmed by 3 bases and J by 0 bases, leaving 5 bases between them. This CDR3 region has 13 residues. CDR3 DNA sequence: TGTGCCAGCAGTTTTTCGTTGAACACTGAAGCTTTCTTT. It yields the protein CASSFSLNTEAFF.

This clone showed up just a few times. The chain combines TRBV9 with TRBJ2-5; unclear D gene. The germline CDR1 and CDR2 sequences are SGDLS and YYNGEE. With 1 base removed from V and 1 base from J, the gap between germline ends came to 8 bases. The CDR3 has 14 amino acids. CDR3 residues: CASSVRPAQETQYF. CDR3 DNA: TGTGCCAGCAGCGTACGGCCAGCCCAAGAGACCCAGTACTTC.

CDR3 amino acids: CASRYRDNQPQHF. Written as DNA, the CDR3 is TGTGCCAGCAGGTACAGGGACAATCAGCCCCAGCATTTT. The V and J genes are TRBV6-6 and TRBJ1-5, with D maybe TRBD1 (6 bases). Trimming cost V 6 bases and J 3 bases, with 9 bases left between them. The CDR3 runs to 13 residues. Germline V lookup: CDR1 MNHNY, CDR2 SVGAGI (reference sequence).

The V and J genes are TRBV27 and TRBJ1-3; 8 nucleotides align to TRBD1. CDR1 and CDR2 from the germline V gene are MNHEY and SMNVEV (reference sequence). Trimming cost V 6 bases and J 2 bases; bases outside gene matches: 6. This CDR3 has 15 amino acids. DNA of the CDR3: TGTGCCAGCAGCCCTGACAGGGGCGCTGGAAACACCATATATTTT. Protein product: CASSPDRGAGNTIYF.

This chain links TRBV7-2 with TRBJ1-5; TRBD1 is a possible D gene (6 bases). The CDR3 extends over 20 amino acids. Germline CDR1 and CDR2: SGHTA and FQGNSA. The V gene lost 0 bases and the J gene lost 0 bases, with 21 bases spanning the gap. CDR3 coding DNA: TGTGCCAGCAGCTTAGCTCTGAGGGAACAGGGAGGGTATAGCAATCAGCCCCAGCATTTT. It translates to CASSLALREQGGYSNQPQHF.

The V gene is TRBV28, the J gene TRBJ2-7, with D possibly being TRBD1 (5 bases). The CDR3 totals 15 residues. Trimming took off 8 bases at V and 4 bases at J, with 21 bases between the two ends. Per the germline V gene, CDR1 is MDHEN and CDR2 is SYDVKM. The CDR3 DNA reads as TGTGCCAGCGCAACAGGACACCCTGCCCTTTACGAGCAGTACTTC. The encoded protein is CASATGHPALYEQYF.

The rearrangement links TRBV18 to TRBJ1-6; 8 bases map to TRBD1. CDR1 is KGHSH, CDR2 LQKENI, per germline. After removal of 3 bases from V and 6 bases from J, the junction contained 4 bases not matched to a gene. The length of the CDR3 is 15 residues. CDR3 amino acids: CASSPDRGSNSPLHF. As DNA, the CDR3 is TGTGCCAGCTCACCCGACAGGGGTAGTAATTCACCCCTCCACTTT.

This chain uses TRBV6-5 with TRBJ1-2, with TRBD1 as a possible D gene (6 bases). The germline V gene encodes CDR1 MNHEY and CDR2 SVGAGI. The V end lost 7 bases, the J end lost 2 bases, and 17 bases lay between the germline ends. This CDR3 has 15 residues. DNA for the CDR3: TGTGCCAGCACCCGGTCGGGGGCGGCGAACTATGGCTACACCTTC. It is translated as CASTRSGAANYGYTF.

V usage is TRBV27 and J usage is TRBJ2-1; possible D gene TRBD2, 7 bases. The CDR3 is made up of 16 amino acids. Germline values: CDR1 MNHEY, CDR2 SMNVEV (reference sequence). Trimming shortened V by 6 bases and J by 2 bases, and 17 bases separated the two germline ends. Here the CDR3 reads CASSETGGIAYNEQFF. The DNA for the CDR3 is TGTGCCAGCAGCGAGACGGGGGGCATCGCCTACAATGAGCAGTTCTTC.

The gene calls are TRBV7-3 and TRBJ2-3; 13 nucleotides line up with TRBD2. V gave up 5 bases and J gave up 2 bases; unmatched junction bases: 4. CDR1 and CDR2 from the germline V gene are SGHTA and FQGTGA. CDR3 size: 16 residues. Here the CDR3 reads CASSRGLAGDTDTQYF. The CDR3 bases are TGTGCCAGCAGCCGTGGACTAGCGGGGGACACAGATACGCAGTATTTT.

The gene calls are TRBV29-1 and TRBJ2-1; unclear D gene. The CDR3 covers 10 residues. Germline lookup yields CDR1 SQVTM and CDR2 ANQGSEA. V lost 1 base and J lost 10, with 5 bases in between. The CDR3 sequence is CSVEVSEQFF. CDR3 coding DNA: TGCAGCGTTGAAGTGTCCGAGCAGTTCTTC.

The rearrangement joins TRBV29-1 to TRBJ2-1; D gene uncertain. Germline V gene lookup returns CDR1 SQVTM and CDR2 ANQGSEA. Trimming left V 1 base short and J 7 bases short, with 20 bases between. The CDR3 has 16 residues. The CDR3 here is CSVEAARRAPSNEQFF. In DNA form, the CDR3 reads TGCAGCGTTGAAGCGGCGCGTAGGGCCCCCAGTAATGAGCAGTTCTTC.

This sequence joins TRBV30 and TRBJ1-1; D may be TRBD1 (5 bases). CDR3 length equals 13 residues. V lost 3 bases and J lost 0, with 8 bases in between. CDR1 is GTSNPN and CDR2 is SVGIG in the germline V gene (reference sequence). CDR3 sequence reads: CAWRTAMNTEAFF. CDR3 nucleotides: TGTGCCTGGAGGACAGCGATGAACACTGAAGCTTTCTTT.

This clone appeared a single time. The chain couples TRBV29-1 to TRBJ2-7, with D tentatively TRBD1 or TRBD2 (5 bases each). The CDR3 is 16 residues long. Germline V lookup: CDR1 SQVTM, CDR2 ANQGSEA. V was cut by 6 bases and J by 6 bases, with 27 bases left in between. The CDR3 loop is CSVQLATGPLSGEQYF. As DNA, the CDR3 is TGCAGCGTCCAGTTGGCGACGGGACCATTGTCGGGCGAGCAGTACTTC.

The chain couples TRBV14 to TRBJ2-7, with D possibly TRBD1 on 5 matching bases. Germline V gene lookup returns CDR1 SGHDN and CDR2 FVKESK. V gave up 1 base and J gave up 2 bases, with 9 bases separating them. The CDR3 has 14 residues. CDR3 residues: CASSQVGRAYEQYF. In DNA, the CDR3 is TGTGCCAGCAGCCAAGTCGGCAGGGCCTACGAGCAGTACTTC.